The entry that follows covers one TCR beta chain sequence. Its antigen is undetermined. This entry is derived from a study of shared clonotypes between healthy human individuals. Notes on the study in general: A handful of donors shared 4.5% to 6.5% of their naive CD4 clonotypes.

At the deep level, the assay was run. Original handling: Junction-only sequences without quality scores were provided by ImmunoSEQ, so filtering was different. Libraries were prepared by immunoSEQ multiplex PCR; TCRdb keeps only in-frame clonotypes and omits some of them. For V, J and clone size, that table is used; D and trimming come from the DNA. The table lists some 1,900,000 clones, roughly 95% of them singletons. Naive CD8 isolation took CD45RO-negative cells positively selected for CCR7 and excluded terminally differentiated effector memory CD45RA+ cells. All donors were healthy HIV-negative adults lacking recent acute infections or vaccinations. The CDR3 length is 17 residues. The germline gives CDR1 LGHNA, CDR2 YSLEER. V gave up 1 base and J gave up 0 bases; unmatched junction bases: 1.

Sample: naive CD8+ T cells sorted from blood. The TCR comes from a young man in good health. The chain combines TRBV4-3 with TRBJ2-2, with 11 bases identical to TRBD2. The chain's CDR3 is CASSQGLAGTNTGELFF. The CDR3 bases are TGCGCCAGCAGCCAAGGACTAGCGGGGACGAACACCGGGGAGCTGTTTTTT.